The rows below give T cell receptor beta chains drawn from one sample of a study of spatial heterogeneity in lung cancer. One entry per CDR3 protein, called by TCRdb with MiXCR from the 5' RACE reads. The sample shows tens of thousands of distinct CDR3 sequences, about 5.2% of them seen only once. The source material was PBMCs, sampled at surgery. All receptors derive from a female donor with early-stage non-small cell lung cancer. Both conserved end residues are part of each CDR3. A D gene is named only where the DNA matches it firmly. Clone size is not always given. Where it is, it says once, few, many or a class for expanded clones.

clone_size,j_call,d_call,v_call,cdr3_nt,cdr3_aa
many,TRBJ1-4,-,TRBV29-1,TGCAGCGGAGGGGAGATTGATGAAAAACTGTTTTTT,CSGGEIDEKLFF
many,TRBJ1-1,-,TRBV21-1,TGTGCCAGCAGCAAAGGGCAGGGAGGGAACACTGAAGCTTTCTTT,CASSKGQGGNTEAFF
many,TRBJ2-1,-,TRBV21-1,TGTGCCAGCAGCAAAGACCGAGACAGGGGGATTTATGAGCAGTTCTTC,CASSKDRDRGIYEQFF
many,TRBJ2-5,TRBD2,TRBV28,TGTGCCAGCAGTTTATTTATAGCGGGGGGCCAGGAGACCCAGTACTTC,CASSLFIAGGQETQYF
-,TRBJ1-6,-,TRBV30,TGTGCCTGGAGTGTAAGCCGGACCTCCGCCGATTCACCCCTCCACTTT,CAWSVSRTSADSPLHF
few,TRBJ1-1,-,TRBV12-3/TRBV12-4,TGTGCCAGCAGCCCCGCGGGACTTTCTGAAGCTTTCTTT,CASSPAGLSEAFF
many,TRBJ2-2,-,TRBV12-5,TGTGCTAGTGGCGCCTCAGACGGCACCGGGGAGCTGTTTTTT,CASGASDGTGELFF
many,TRBJ2-2,-,TRBV7-9,TGTGCCAGCAGCTTGCAGAGCGCGAACACCGGGGAGCTGTTTTTT,CASSLQSANTGELFF
few,TRBJ2-1,TRBD2,TRBV3-1,TGTGCCAGCAGCCAAGGACTAGCGGGGGCTCAGGGGAGTGTGCAGTTCTTC,CASSQGLAGAQGSVQFF
few,TRBJ1-1,TRBD1,TRBV2,TGTGCCAGCCGGGACAGGGGCAGCACTGAAGCTTTCTTT,CASRDRGSTEAFF
many,TRBJ2-2,-,TRBV6-1,TGTGCCGCGGGACAGCCTACCGGGGAGCTGTTTTTT,CAAGQPTGELFF
few,TRBJ1-2,-,TRBV12-5,TGTGCTAGTGGTCTCACACAGTGGCCGGCTAAGGAATACGCTAACTATGGCTACACCTTC,CASGLTQWPAKEYANYGYTF
many,TRBJ2-3,-,TRBV7-2,TGTGCCAGCAGCTCCACTCAGGGGCGAGATACGCAGTATTTT,CASSSTQGRDTQYF
few,TRBJ2-7,-,TRBV27,TGTGCCAGCCGATCGGGGATAACATTTAGGGGCTCCTACGAGCAGTACTTC,CASRSGITFRGSYEQYF
few,TRBJ1-3,-,TRBV7-6,TGTGCCAGCAGCTTAGCTGCCGGGCTTGATCTTGGAAACACCATATATTTT,CASSLAAGLDLGNTIYF
few,TRBJ1-5,-,TRBV7-9,TGTGCCAGCAGCTTAGGGCATCAGCCCCAGCATTTT,CASSLGHQPQHF
-,TRBJ2-1,-,TRBV7-6,TGTGCCAGCAGCCGGAGCGGAAGCTCCTACAATGAGCAGTTCTTC,CASSRSGSSYNEQFF
medium-sized,TRBJ2-7,-,TRBV28,TGTGCCAGCAGTTCCCCCCCCTGGCAGGGGGGCCACGAGCAGTACTTC,CASSSPPWQGGHEQYF
many,TRBJ1-4,-,TRBV27,TGTGCCAGCAGTTTACGAGGCTTCCCGGCCTTTGGGGAAAAACTGTTTTTT,CASSLRGFPAFGEKLFF
many,TRBJ2-7,TRBD1,TRBV5-1,TGCGCCAGCAGCCAACCGGGACAGACCTCCTACGAGCAGTACTTC,CASSQPGQTSYEQYF
many,TRBJ2-2,-,TRBV30,TGTGCCTGGAATAGGTACACCGGGGAGCTGTTTTTT,CAWNRYTGELFF
many,TRBJ2-3,TRBD2,TRBV20-1,TGCAGTGCTAGAGACCCCCCGGGCGGGGGGGCCCCAGATACGCAGTATTTT,CSARDPPGGGAPDTQYF
many,TRBJ2-1,TRBD2,TRBV7-9,TGTGCCAGCAGCTTAAGGATAGCGGGGGGTCCGGATGAGCAGTTCTTC,CASSLRIAGGPDEQFF
-,TRBJ1-5,-,TRBV19,TGTGCCAGTAGTATAGTAGCAGGAAGCAATCAGCCCCAGCATTTT,CASSIVAGSNQPQHF
few,TRBJ2-1,-,TRBV30,TGTGCCTGGAGTGTAGGCATCGGCGATGAGCAGTTCTTC,CAWSVGIGDEQFF
-,TRBJ2-7,-,TRBV5-1,TGCGCCAGCAGTCAGTCCGGTTCCCGCTCCTACGAGCAGTACTTC,CASSQSGSRSYEQYF
many,TRBJ2-2,-,TRBV6-6,TGTGCCAGCAGTCAAACCCCCGTAGCGAACACCGGGGAGCTGTTTTTT,CASSQTPVANTGELFF
many,TRBJ1-1,-,TRBV4-2,TGTGCCAGCAGCCCAGACCAGGGGCCGAACACTGAAGCTTTCTTT,CASSPDQGPNTEAFF
many,TRBJ2-7,-,TRBV9,TGTGCCAGCAGCGTAGCCGGTACTACGGGGGAGCAGTACTTC,CASSVAGTTGEQYF
few,TRBJ2-2,-,TRBV12-3/TRBV12-4,TGTGCCAGCAGTTTAGGGCGGGGCGGGGAGCTGTTTTTT,CASSLGRGGELFF
many,TRBJ2-3,TRBD2,TRBV20-1,TGCAGTGCTGTCCAAGCGGGGGGGCGAATCGCAGATACGCAGTATTTT,CSAVQAGGRIADTQYF
many,TRBJ2-1,-,TRBV18,TGTGCCAGCTCAGGTATACAGGGAAACTACAATGAGCAGTTCTTC,CASSGIQGNYNEQFF
few,TRBJ2-3,TRBD1,TRBV7-4,TGTGCCAGCAGCTCGTCAGGGGGACCAGATACGCAGTATTTT,CASSSSGGPDTQYF
many,TRBJ1-4,-,TRBV5-1,TGCGCCAGCAGCACCGGGACACGGAATGAAAAACTGTTTTTT,CASSTGTRNEKLFF
-,TRBJ2-7,TRBD2,TRBV4-1,TGCGCCAGCAGCCAAGATGGAGCGGGATACGAGCAGTACTTC,CASSQDGAGYEQYF
many,TRBJ2-6,-,TRBV15,TGTGCCACCAGCAGAGTCCAGTCCGGGGCCAACGTCCTGACTTTC,CATSRVQSGANVLTF
many,TRBJ1-2,-,TRBV6-2/TRBV6-3,TGTGCCAGCAGTTACGGCCATTCCTCTAACTATGGCTACACCTTC,CASSYGHSSNYGYTF